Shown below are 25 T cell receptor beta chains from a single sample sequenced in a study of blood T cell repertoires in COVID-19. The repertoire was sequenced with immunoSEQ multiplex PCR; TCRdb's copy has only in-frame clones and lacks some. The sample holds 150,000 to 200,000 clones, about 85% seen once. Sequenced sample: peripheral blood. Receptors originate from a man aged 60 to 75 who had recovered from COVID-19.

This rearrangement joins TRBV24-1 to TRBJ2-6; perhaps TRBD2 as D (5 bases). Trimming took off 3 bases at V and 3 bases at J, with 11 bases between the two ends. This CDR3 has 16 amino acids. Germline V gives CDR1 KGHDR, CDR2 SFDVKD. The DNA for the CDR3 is TGTGCCACCAGTGATCGACGGGATGATGGGGCCAACGTCCTGACTTTC. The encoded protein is CATSDRRDDGANVLTF.

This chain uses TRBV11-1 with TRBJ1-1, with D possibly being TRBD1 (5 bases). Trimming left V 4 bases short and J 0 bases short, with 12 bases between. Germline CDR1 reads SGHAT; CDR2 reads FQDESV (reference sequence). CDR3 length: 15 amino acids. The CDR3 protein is CASSSDGAVNTEAFF. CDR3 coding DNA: TGTGCCAGCAGCTCGGATGGGGCAGTGAACACTGAAGCTTTCTTT.

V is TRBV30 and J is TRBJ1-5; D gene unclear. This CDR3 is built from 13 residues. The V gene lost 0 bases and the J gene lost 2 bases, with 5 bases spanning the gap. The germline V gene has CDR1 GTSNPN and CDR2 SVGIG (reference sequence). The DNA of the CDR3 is TGTGCCTGGAGTGTATCCGGCAATCAGCCCCAGCATTTT. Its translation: CAWSVSGNQPQHF.

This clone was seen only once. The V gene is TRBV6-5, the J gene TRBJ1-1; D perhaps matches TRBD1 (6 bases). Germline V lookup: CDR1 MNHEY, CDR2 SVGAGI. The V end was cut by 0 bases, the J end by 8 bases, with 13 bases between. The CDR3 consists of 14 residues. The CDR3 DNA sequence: TGTGCCAGCAGTTACTCGGGGGGGGCGAGGGAAGCTTTCTTT. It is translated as CASSYSGGAREAFF.

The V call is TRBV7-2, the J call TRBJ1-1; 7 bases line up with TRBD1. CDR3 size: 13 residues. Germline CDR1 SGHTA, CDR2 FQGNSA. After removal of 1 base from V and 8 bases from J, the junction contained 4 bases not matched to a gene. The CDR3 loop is CASSLGWDREAFF. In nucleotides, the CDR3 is TGTGCCAGCAGCTTAGGGTGGGACAGAGAAGCTTTCTTT.

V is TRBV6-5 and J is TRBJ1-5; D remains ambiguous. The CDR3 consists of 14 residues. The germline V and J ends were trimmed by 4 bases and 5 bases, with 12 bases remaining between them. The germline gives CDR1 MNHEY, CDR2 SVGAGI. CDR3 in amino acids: CASSSEVTDQPQHF. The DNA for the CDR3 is TGTGCCAGCAGTTCGGAGGTAACGGATCAGCCCCAGCATTTT.

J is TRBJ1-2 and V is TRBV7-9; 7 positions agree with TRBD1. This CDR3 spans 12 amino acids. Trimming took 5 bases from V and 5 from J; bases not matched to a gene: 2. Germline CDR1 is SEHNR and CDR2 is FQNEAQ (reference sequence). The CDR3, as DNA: TGTGCCAGCAGCCCGACAGGGTATGGCTACACCTTC. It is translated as CASSPTGYGYTF.

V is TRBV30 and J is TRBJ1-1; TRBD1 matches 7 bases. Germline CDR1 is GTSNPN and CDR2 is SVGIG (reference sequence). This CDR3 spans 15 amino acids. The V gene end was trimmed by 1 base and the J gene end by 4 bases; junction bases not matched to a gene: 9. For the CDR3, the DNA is TGTGCCTGGAGTGCGAGGGGGCAGTTAGGCACTGAAGCTTTCTTT. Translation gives CAWSARGQLGTEAFF. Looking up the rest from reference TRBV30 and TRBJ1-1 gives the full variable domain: SQTIHQWPATLVQPVGSPLSLECTVEGTSNPNLYWYRQAAGRGLQLLFYSVGIGQISSEVPQNLSASRPQDRQFILSSKKLLLSDSGFYLCAWSARGQLGTEAFFGQGTRLTVV.

The CDR3 coding sequence is TGCAGCGTTGACGCTATTCCGGGACAGGGAAGGTACGAGCAGTACTTC. It yields the protein CSVDAIPGQGRYEQYF. The V call is TRBV29-1, the J call TRBJ2-7, with TRBD1 matching 9 bases. CDR1 and CDR2 from the germline V gene are SQVTM and ANQGSEA. V shed 3 bases, J shed 4 bases, and the junction held 13 bases outside the gene matches. This CDR3 has 16 amino acids.

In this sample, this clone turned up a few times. CDR3 coding DNA: TGTGCCAGCAGCCAAGATTGGAAGCTGGGCGAAGCTTTCTTT. It specifies CASSQDWKLGEAFF. The rearrangement links TRBV3-1 (or the pseudogene TRBV3-2) to TRBJ1-1; no reliable D call. Between the trimmed V and J ends, which lost 0 bases and 8 bases, there was a span of 13 bases. Germline V gives CDR1 LGHDT, CDR2 YNNKEL (reference sequence). The CDR3 contains 14 residues.

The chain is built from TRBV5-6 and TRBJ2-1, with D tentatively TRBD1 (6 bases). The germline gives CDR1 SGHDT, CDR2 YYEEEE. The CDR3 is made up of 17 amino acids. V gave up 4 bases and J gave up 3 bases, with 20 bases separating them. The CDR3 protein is CASSVDLGAGVYNEQFF. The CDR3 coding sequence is TGTGCCAGCAGCGTCGACCTCGGGGCAGGGGTCTACAATGAGCAGTTCTTC.

The CDR3 spells CASSRDRGYQETQYF. The CDR3 region has the DNA TGTGCCAGCAGTCGGGACAGGGGCTACCAAGAGACCCAGTACTTC. The rearrangement joins TRBV6-5 to TRBJ2-5; TRBD1 matches at 10 bases. The CDR3 is made up of 15 amino acids. V was pared by 5 bases and J by 0 bases, with 3 bases of the junction left unmatched. Per the germline V gene, CDR1 is MNHEY and CDR2 is SVGAGI.

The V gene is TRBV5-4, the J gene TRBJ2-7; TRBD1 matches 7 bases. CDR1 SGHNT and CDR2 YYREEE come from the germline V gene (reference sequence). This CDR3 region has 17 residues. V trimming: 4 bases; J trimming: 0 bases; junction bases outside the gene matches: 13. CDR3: CASSRGKASGGSYEQYF. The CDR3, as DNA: TGTGCCAGCAGCCGCGGCAAGGCGTCAGGGGGCTCCTACGAGCAGTACTTC.

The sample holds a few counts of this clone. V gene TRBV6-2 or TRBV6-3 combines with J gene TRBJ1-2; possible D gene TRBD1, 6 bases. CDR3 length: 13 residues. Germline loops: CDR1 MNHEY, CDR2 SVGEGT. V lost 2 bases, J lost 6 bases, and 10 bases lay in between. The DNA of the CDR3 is TGTGCCAGCAGTTACCGGGACAATCATGGCTACACCTTC. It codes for CASSYRDNHGYTF.

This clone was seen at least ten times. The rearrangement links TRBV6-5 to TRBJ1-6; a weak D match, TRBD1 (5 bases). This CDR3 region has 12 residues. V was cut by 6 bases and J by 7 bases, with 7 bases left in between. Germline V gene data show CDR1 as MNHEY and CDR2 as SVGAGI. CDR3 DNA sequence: TGTGCCAGCAGCCGACAGAATTCACCCCTCCACTTT. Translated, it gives CASSRQNSPLHF.

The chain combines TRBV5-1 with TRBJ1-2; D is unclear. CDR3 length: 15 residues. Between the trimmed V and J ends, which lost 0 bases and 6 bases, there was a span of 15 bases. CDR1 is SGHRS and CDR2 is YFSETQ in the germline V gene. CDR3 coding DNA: TGCGCCAGCAGCTTGGCCGTGGCAATCCGTAATGGCTACACCTTC. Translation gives CASSLAVAIRNGYTF.

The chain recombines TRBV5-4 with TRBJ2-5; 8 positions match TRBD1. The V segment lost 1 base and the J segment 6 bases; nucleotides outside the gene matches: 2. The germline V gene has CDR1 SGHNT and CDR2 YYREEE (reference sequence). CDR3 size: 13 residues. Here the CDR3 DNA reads TGTGCCAGCAGCTTGTGGACAGGGCAGACCCAGTACTTC. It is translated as CASSLWTGQTQYF. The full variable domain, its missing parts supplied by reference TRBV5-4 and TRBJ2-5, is ETGVTQSPTHLIKTRGQQVTLRCSSQSGHNTVSWYQQALGQGPQFIFQYYREEENGRGNFPPRFSGLQFPNYSSELNVNALELDDSALYLCASSLWTGQTQYFGPGTRLLVL.

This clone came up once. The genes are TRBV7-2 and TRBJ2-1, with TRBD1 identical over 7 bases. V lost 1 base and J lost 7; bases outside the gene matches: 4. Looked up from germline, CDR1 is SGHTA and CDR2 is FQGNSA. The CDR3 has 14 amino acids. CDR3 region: CASSLGQGVNEQFF. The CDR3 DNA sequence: TGTGCCAGCAGCTTAGGGCAGGGGGTAAATGAGCAGTTCTTC. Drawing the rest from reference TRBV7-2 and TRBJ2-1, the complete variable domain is GAGVSQSPSNKVTEKGKDVELRCDPISGHTALYWYRQSLGQGLEFLIYFQGNSAPDKSGLPSDRFSAERTGGSVSTLTIQRTQQEDSAVYLCASSLGQGVNEQFFGPGTRLTVL.

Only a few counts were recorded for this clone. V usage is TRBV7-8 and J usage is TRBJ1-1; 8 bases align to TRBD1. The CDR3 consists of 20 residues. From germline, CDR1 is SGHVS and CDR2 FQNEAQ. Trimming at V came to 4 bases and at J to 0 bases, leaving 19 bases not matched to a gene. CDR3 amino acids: CASSSTSFRGLYKMNTEAFF. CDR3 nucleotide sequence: TGTGCCAGCAGCTCAACGTCCTTCAGGGGGCTCTACAAGATGAACACTGAAGCTTTCTTT.

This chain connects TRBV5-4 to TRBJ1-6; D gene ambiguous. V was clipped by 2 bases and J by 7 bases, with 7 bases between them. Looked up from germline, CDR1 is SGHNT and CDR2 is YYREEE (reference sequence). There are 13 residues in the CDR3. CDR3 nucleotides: TGTGCCAGCAGCTTCAACGAGAATTCACCCCTCCACTTT. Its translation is CASSFNENSPLHF.

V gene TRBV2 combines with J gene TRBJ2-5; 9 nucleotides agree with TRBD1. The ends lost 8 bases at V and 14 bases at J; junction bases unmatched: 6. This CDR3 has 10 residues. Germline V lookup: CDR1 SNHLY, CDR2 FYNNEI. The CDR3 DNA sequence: TGTGCCAGCGGCCGGGACAGGGTATACTTC. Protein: CASGRDRVYF.

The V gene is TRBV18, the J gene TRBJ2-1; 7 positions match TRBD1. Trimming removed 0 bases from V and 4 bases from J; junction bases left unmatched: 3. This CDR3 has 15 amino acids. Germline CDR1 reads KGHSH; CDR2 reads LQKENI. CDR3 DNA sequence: TGTGCCAGCTCACCACCCTCGACAGGGTACAATGAGCAGTTCTTC. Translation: CASSPPSTGYNEQFF.

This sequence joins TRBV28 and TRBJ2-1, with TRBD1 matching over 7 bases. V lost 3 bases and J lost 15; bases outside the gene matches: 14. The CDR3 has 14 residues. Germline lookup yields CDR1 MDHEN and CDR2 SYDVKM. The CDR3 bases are TGTGCCAGCAGTTTTAGTGGAGACAGGGCTCTTAGGTTCTTC. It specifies CASSFSGDRALRFF.

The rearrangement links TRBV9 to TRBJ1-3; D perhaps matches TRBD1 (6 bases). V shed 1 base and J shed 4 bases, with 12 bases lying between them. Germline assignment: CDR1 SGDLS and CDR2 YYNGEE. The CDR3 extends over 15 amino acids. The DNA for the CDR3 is TGTGCCAGCAGCGTACAGTCAGGGGCCGGAAACACCATATATTTT. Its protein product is CASSVQSGAGNTIYF.

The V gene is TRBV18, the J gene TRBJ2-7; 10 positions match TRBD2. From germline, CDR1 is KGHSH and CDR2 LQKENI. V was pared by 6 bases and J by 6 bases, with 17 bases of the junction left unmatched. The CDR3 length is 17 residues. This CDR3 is CASSPPSGGASSGEQYF. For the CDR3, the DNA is TGTGCCAGCTCCCCGCCTAGCGGGGGAGCCTCCTCCGGCGAGCAGTACTTC.